This TCR beta chain stems from a study of blood T cells in healthy people across ages. Across the study: Template switching retrieved approximately one barcoded beta molecule for each two T cells.

This clonotype was seen repeatedly, ten times or more. A second PCR, run for roughly 7 to 11 cycles, used a sample-barcoded 5' primer plus a J-beta primer mix. Every cDNA molecule bore a tag from a template-switch adaptor containing 12 random nucleotides. Every sample gave at least 3 million paired-end reads containing CDR3. Via MiXCR, TCRdb re-called the 5' RACE reads, giving one row per CDR3 protein. The data show about 1.6 million distinct CDR3 sequences, 34% seen once. Investigators took 8.5 to 10 milliliters of peripheral blood from every donor. The CDR3 length is 15 residues. V trimming: 6 bases; J trimming: 0 bases; junction bases outside the gene matches: 5. The germline CDR1 and CDR2 sequences are MGHRA and YSYEKL.

V usage is TRBV4-1 and J usage is TRBJ2-1, with TRBD1 matching 7 bases. The sample taken for sequencing was blood. The sequence was obtained from a woman in her 30s in good health. Written as DNA, the CDR3 is TGCGCCAGCAGTCAACGACAGGGCTCCTACAATGAGCAGTTCTTC. It codes for CASSQRQGSYNEQFF.